This T cell receptor (beta chain) was sequenced for a study of neurological immune-mediated disorders. Findings of the study overall: The greatest degree of TCR clonal expansion was observed in HTLV-1-associated myelopathy, with the lowest in multiple sclerosis, below that of healthy controls.

The CDR3 loop spans 13 amino acids. CDR1 is DFQATT, CDR2 SNEGSKA, per germline (reference sequence). The trim removed 2 bases at V and 1 base at J, leaving 0 bases unmatched. This clonotype was counted many times. Its antigen is still unknown. Where libraries were unsorted, they were derived from 2 million PBMCs stored at -80 degrees C. TCRdb processed the 5' RACE reads anew with MiXCR; each CDR3 protein has one entry. The sample lists approximately 130,000 distinct CDR3 sequences, more than 2.5% occurring once. The chain uses TRBV20-1 and TRBJ1-1; 8 positions match TRBD1. The sequenced sample was PBMCs. This TCR came from a woman aged 25 to 39 with multiple sclerosis. This CDR3 is CSARTGGNTEAFF. For the CDR3, the DNA is TGCAGTGCTAGAACAGGGGGGAACACTGAAGCTTTCTTT.